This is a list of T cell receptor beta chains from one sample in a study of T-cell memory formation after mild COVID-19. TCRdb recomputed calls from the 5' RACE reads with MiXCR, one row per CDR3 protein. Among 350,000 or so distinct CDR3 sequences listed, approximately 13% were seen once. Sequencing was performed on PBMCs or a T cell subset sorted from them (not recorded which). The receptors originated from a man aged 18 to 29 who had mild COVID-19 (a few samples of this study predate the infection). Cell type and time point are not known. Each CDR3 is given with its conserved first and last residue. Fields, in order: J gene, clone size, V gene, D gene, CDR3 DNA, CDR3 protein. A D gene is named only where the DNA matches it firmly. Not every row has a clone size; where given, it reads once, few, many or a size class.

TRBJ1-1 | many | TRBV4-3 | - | TGCGCCAGCAGCCACTCAAGTAAAGGGTGGGAGAACACTGAAGCTTTCTTT | CASSHSSKGWENTEAFF
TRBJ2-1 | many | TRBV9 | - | TGTGCCAGCAGCGTAGGTGGGGCCGCCCTAAAAAGCTCCTACAATGAGCAGTTCTTC | CASSVGGAALKSSYNEQFF
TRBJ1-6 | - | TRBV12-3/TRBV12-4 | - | TGTGCCAGCAGTTTGCACTCGCACCTCCACTTT | CASSLHSHLHF
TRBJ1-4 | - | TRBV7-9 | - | TGTGCCAGCAGGAAAGACGCTAATGAAAAACTGTTTTTT | CASRKDANEKLFF
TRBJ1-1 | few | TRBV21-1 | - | TGTGCCAGCAATAGACAGGGGAGTGAAGCTTTCTTT | CASNRQGSEAFF
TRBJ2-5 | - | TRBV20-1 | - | TGCAGTGCTAGAGATAGTAGCCGGCCTCAAGAGACCCAGTACTTC | CSARDSSRPQETQYF
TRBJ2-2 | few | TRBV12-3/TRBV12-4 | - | TGTGCCAGCAGTTTCTGGCGCACCGGGGAGCTGTTTTTT | CASSFWRTGELFF
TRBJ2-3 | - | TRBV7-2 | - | TGTGCCAGCAGCAAAAAATTGGCGGGGGCAACAGATACGCAGTATTTT | CASSKKLAGATDTQYF
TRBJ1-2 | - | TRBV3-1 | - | TGTGCCAGCAGCCAAGGAGGGACCTATGGCTACACCTTC | CASSQGGTYGYTF
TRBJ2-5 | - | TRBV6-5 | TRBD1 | TGTGCCAGCAGCCTCCAGGGGGCAGGGCAAGAGACCCAGTACTTC | CASSLQGAGQETQYF
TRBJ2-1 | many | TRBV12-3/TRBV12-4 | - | TGTGCCAGCAGACTAAAAGGGGGCAATGAGCAGTTCTTC | CASRLKGGNEQFF
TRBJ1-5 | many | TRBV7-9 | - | TGTGCCAGCAGCGCCGACATCCCGGTGGGGCGGCCCCAGCATTTT | CASSADIPVGRPQHF
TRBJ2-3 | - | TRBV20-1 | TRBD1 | TGCAGTGCTCCCTGGGGCCAGGGGGACGCAGATACGCAGTATTTT | CSAPWGQGDADTQYF
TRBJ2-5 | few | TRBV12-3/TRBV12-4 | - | TGTGCCAGCAGTTGGGGGAGTGGGGGAGAGGAGACCCAGTACTTC | CASSWGSGGEETQYF
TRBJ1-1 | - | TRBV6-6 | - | TGTGCCAGCAGTTACTACCAGGAAGAAGCTTTCTTT | CASSYYQEEAFF
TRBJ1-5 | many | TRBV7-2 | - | TGTGCCAGCAGCTTAGGTTCCAGGGGCGGTGGTCAGCCCCAGCATTTT | CASSLGSRGGGQPQHF
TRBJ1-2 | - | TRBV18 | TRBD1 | TGTGCCAGCTCACCAGCCGGCGGCAGGGGGGCTAACTATGGCTACACCTTC | CASSPAGGRGANYGYTF
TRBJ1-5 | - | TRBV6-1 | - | TGTGCCAGCAGTGAATACTGGCAGCTACCGTTCTCGCCCCAGCATTTT | CASSEYWQLPFSPQHF
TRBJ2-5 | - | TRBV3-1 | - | TGTGCCAGCCACGACTCAACCAGTGGGGAGACCCAGTACTTC | CASHDSTSGETQYF
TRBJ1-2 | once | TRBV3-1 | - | TGTGCCAGCAGCCCGATAGCTAACTATGGCTACACCTTC | CASSPIANYGYTF
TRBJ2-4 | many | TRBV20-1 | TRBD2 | TGCAGTGCTTACTCTCCAGGGAGGGCGGAAAACATTCAGTACTTC | CSAYSPGRAENIQYF
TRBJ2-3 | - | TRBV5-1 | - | TGCGCCAGCAGCCCTCCGACGGGCACAGATACGCAGTATTTT | CASSPPTGTDTQYF
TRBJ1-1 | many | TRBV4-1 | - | TGCGCCAGCAGCCAAGGTCGGGGGCGAGTCACTGAAGCTTTCTTT | CASSQGRGRVTEAFF
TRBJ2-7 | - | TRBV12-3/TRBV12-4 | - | TGTGCCAGCAGGATAGACCCGGCCTACGAGCAGTACTTC | CASRIDPAYEQYF
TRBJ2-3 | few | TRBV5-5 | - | TGTGCCAGCAGCTTGGCCGTCGCCACAGATACGCAGTATTTT | CASSLAVATDTQYF
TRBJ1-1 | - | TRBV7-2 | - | TGTGCCAGCAGGCTATTATCCCGGGGGAACACTGAAGCTTTCTTT | CASRLLSRGNTEAFF
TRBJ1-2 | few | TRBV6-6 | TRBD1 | TGTGCCAGCAGTGCGACAGGGGTTGGCGAGGGCTACACCTTC | CASSATGVGEGYTF
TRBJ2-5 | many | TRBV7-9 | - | TGTGCCAGTCGCGTCGGCGAGACCCAGTACTTC | CASRVGETQYF
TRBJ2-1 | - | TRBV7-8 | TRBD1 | TGTGCCAGCAGCTTTGCCATCTTCGGACAGGGCGGCAATGAGCAGTTCTTC | CASSFAIFGQGGNEQFF
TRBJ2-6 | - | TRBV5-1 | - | TGCGCCAGCAGCTTCTGGGGCTCTGGGGCCAACGTCCTGACTTTC | CASSFWGSGANVLTF
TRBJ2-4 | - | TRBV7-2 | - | TGTGCCAGCAGCTTAACAGGGACCAAAAACATTCAGTACTTC | CASSLTGTKNIQYF
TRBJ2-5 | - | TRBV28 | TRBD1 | TGTGCCAGCAGGTCCGGACAGGGGGAGACCCAGTACTTC | CASRSGQGETQYF
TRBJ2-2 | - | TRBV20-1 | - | TGCAGTGCTTCCCCCGGGGGGCGGGGGGAGCTGTTTTTT | CSASPGGRGELFF
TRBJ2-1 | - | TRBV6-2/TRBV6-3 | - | TGTGCCAGCAGTTTGGGGACACCCTACTCCTACAATGAGCAGTTCTTC | CASSLGTPYSYNEQFF
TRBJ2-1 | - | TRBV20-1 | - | TGCAGTTGGGGGACAGGGTTAGCGGGGGAGCAGTTCTTC | CSWGTGLAGEQFF
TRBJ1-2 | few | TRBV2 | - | TGTGCCAGCAGCCCCCCGAACCCCACACAGACCTATGGCTACACCTTC | CASSPPNPTQTYGYTF
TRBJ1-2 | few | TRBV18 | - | TGTGCCAGCTCACCCCGGGAGGGGTCGTACTATGGCTACACCTTC | CASSPREGSYYGYTF
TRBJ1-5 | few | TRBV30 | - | TGTGCCTGGAGTGTACTCGGGAACCAGCCCCAGCATTTT | CAWSVLGNQPQHF
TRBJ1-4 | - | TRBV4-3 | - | TGCGCCAGCAGCCAAGATTCGACAGGCTCGAATGAAAAACTGTTTTTT | CASSQDSTGSNEKLFF
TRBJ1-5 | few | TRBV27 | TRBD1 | TGTGCCAGCAGCCGGACAGGGCACTCTAGCAATCAGCCCCAGCATTTT | CASSRTGHSSNQPQHF
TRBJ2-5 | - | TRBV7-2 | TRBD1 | TGTGCCAGCAGCTTAACGGGACAGGGAAAGACCCAGTACTTC | CASSLTGQGKTQYF
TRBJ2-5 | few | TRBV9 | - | TGTGCCAGCAGCGTAGGCGGGGTGGGTCACCAAGAGACCCAGTACTTC | CASSVGGVGHQETQYF
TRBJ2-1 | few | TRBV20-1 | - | TGCAGTGCTAGGGGGCGAGCAAGGGAGCAGTTCTTC | CSARGRAREQFF
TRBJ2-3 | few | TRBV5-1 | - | TGCGCCAGCAGCCCCCAATACCGAGATACGCAGTATTTT | CASSPQYRDTQYF
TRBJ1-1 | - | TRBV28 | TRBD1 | TGTGCCAGCAGTTCGGAGACAGGGAGGAACACTGAAGCTTTCTTT | CASSSETGRNTEAFF
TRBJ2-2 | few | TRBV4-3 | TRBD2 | TGCGCCAGCAGCCGTCAAGCTGGGGGGGAGACCGGGGAGCTGTTTTTT | CASSRQAGGETGELFF